This T cell receptor beta chain was sequenced for a study of technical replicates of blood from several donors. Data came from immunoSEQ multiplex PCR; TCRdb stores just in-frame clones and leaves some out. Among over 90,000 clones, about 96% were seen once, and the ten largest hold roughly 0.21%. V trimming: 4 bases; J trimming: 3 bases; junction bases outside the gene matches: 8. The CDR3 extends over 16 amino acids. From germline, CDR1 is MDHEN and CDR2 SYDVKM. This clone appeared once. The sequence was obtained from a human donor in good health. The sample taken for sequencing was T cells isolated from PBMCs. This chain uses TRBV28 with TRBJ2-7; 11 positions agree with TRBD2. The CDR3 loop is CASSSTTSGRSYEQYF. The CDR3, as DNA: TGTGCCAGCAGTTCGACCACTAGCGGGAGAAGCTACGAGCAGTACTTC. The variable domain in full, with the rest retrieved from reference TRBV28 and TRBJ2-7, is DVKVTQSSRYLVKRTGEKVFLECVQDMDHENMFWYRQDPGLGLRLIYFSYDVKMKEKGDIPEGYSVSREKKERFSLILESASTNQTSMYLCASSSTTSGRSYEQYFGPGTRLTVT.